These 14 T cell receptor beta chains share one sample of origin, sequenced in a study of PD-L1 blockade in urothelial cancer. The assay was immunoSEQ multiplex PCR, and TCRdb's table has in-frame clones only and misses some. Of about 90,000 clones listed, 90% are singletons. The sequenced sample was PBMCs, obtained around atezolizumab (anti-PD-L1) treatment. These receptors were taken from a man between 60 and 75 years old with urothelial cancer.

The CDR3 region is CASSLVFSRDKNSYEQYF. The CDR3 nucleotides read TGTGCCAGCAGCTTAGTATTCAGTCGGGATAAGAACTCCTACGAGCAGTACTTC. The chain employs TRBV7-2 and TRBJ2-7; maybe TRBD2 (5 bases). There are 18 residues in the CDR3. The V end was cut by 1 base, the J end by 0 bases, with 19 bases between. Germline-derived CDR1 and CDR2 are SGHTA and FQGNSA.

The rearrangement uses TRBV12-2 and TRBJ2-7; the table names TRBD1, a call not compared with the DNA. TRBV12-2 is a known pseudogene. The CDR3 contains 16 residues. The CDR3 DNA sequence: TGTGCAAGTCGCTTAGAGAAACCGGGACAGACCTACGAGCAGTACTTC. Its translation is CASRLEKPGQTYEQYF.

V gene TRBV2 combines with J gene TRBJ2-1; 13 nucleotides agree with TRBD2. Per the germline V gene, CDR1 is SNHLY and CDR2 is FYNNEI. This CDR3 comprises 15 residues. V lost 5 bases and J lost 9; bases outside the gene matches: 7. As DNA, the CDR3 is TGTGCCAGCAGTAGGACTAGCGGGAGCATAGGTGAGCAGTTCTTC. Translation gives CASSRTSGSIGEQFF.

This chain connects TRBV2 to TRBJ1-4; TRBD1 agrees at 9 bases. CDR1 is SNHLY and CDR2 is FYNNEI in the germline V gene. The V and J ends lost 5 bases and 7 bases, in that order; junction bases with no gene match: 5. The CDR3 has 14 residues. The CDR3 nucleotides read TGTGCCAGCAGTCCACAGGGGGCGGGTGAAAAACTGTTTTTT. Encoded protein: CASSPQGAGEKLFF.

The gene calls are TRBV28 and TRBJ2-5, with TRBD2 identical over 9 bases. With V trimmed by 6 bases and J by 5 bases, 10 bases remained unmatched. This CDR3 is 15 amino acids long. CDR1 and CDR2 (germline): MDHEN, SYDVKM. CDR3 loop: CASSLPAGGGETQYF. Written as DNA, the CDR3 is TGTGCCAGCAGCTTACCCGCGGGGGGGGGCGAGACCCAGTACTTC.

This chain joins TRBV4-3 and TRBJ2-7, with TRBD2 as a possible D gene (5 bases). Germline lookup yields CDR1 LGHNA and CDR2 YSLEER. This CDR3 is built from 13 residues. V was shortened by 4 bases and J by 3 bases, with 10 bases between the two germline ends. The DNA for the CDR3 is TGCGCCAGCAGCCCCCAGCGGTTCTACGAGCAGTACTTC. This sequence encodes CASSPQRFYEQYF.

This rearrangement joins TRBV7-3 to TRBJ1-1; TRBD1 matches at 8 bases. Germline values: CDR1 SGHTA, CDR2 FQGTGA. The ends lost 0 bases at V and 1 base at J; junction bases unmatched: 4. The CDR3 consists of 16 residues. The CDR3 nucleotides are TGTGCCAGCAGCTTAACGGCAGGGACAGGGAACACTGAAGCTTTCTTT. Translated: CASSLTAGTGNTEAFF.

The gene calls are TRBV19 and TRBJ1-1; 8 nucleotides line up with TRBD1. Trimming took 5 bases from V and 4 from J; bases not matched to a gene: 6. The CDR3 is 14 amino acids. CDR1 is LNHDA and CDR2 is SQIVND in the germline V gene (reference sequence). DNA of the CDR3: TGTGCCAGTAGTGCGACGACAGGGGTCACTGAAGCTTTCTTT. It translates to CASSATTGVTEAFF.

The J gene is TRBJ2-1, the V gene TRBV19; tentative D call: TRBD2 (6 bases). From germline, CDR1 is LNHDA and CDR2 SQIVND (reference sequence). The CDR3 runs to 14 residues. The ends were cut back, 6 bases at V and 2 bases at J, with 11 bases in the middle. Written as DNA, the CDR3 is TGTGCCAGTAGGAGTAGCGGTACCTACAATGAGCAGTTCTTC. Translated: CASRSSGTYNEQFF.

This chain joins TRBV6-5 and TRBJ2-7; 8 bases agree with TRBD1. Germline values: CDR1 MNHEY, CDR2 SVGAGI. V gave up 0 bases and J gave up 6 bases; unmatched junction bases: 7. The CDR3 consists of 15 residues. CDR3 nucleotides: TGTGCCAGCAGTTACTCAGACACAGGGGGTGGCGAGCAGTACTTC. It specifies CASSYSDTGGGEQYF.

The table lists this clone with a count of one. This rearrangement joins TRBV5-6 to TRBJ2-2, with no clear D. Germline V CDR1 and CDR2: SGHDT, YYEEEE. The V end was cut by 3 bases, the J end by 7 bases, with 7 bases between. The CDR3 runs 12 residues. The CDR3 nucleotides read TGTGCCAGCAGCTGGAGTATCGGGGAGCTGTTTTTT. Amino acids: CASSWSIGELFF.

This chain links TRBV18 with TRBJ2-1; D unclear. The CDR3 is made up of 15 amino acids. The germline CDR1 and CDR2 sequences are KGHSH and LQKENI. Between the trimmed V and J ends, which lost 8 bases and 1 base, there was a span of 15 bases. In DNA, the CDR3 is TGTGCCAGCCACGGCCCGACACGATCCTACAATGAGCAGTTCTTC. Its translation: CASHGPTRSYNEQFF. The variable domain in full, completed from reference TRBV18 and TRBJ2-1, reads NAGVMQNPRHLVRRRGQEARLRCSPMKGHSHVYWYRQLPEEGLKFMVYLQKENIIDESGMPKERFSAEFPKEGPSILRIQQVVRGDSAAYFCASHGPTRSYNEQFFGPGTRLTVL.

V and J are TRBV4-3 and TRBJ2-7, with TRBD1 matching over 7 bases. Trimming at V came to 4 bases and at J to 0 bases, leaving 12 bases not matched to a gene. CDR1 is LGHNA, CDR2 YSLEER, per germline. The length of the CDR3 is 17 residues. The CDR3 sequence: CASSLARQGSGSYEQYF. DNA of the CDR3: TGCGCCAGCAGCCTCGCCAGACAGGGTTCGGGCTCCTACGAGCAGTACTTC.

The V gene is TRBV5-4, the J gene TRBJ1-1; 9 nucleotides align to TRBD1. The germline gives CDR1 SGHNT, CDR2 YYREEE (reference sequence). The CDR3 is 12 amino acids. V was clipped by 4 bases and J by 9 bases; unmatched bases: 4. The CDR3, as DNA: TGTGCCAGCAGCCGGGACAGGGAACAAGCTTTCTTT. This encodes CASSRDREQAFF.